The rows below give T cell receptor beta chains drawn from one sample of a study of T cell responses to AZD1222 COVID-19 vaccine. Data came from immunoSEQ multiplex PCR; TCRdb stores just in-frame clones and leaves some out. The table lists under 75,000 clones, about 90% of them singletons. The starting material was peripheral blood, obtained on day 0 of AZD1222 vaccination. The source is an adult in good health. CDR3s include the opening cysteine and the closing phenylalanine or tryptophan. The order of the fields is J gene, V gene, CDR3 protein.

TRBJ1-2,TRBV7-8,CASSLGPGVGGYTF
TRBJ2-7,TRBV4-2,CASSRSLTYEQYF
TRBJ2-6,TRBV2,CASRKIAGGANVLTF
TRBJ1-1,TRBV27,CASSLGQRTEAFF
TRBJ1-6,TRBV4-1,CASSQWTSEGSYNSPLHF
TRBJ2-2,TRBV9,CASSVGSSGGNTGELFF
TRBJ2-1,TRBV13,CASSPSQPYNEQFF
TRBJ2-3,TRBV7-2,CASSLGPGQGQDTQYF
TRBJ1-5,TRBV5-4,CASSLGLNQPQHF
TRBJ1-5,TRBV3-1/TRBV3-2,CASSQVTGAREPQHF
TRBJ2-5,TRBV7-3,CASSRGLKETQYF
TRBJ1-6,TRBV6-1,CASSVLTGESRRSPLHF
TRBJ2-3,TRBV7-6,CASSLDRGGITDTQYF
TRBJ2-7,TRBV4-1,CASSRSGQGFYEQYF
TRBJ1-5,TRBV19,CASSIRGTGTGNQPQHF
TRBJ1-6,TRBV7-8,CASSHPEEFPPPYNSPLHF
TRBJ2-1,TRBV9,CASSVVPAGTHNEQFF
TRBJ2-1,TRBV12-3/TRBV12-4,CASSSLQGGEQFF
TRBJ1-2,TRBV7-2,CASSSDGGPGYGYTF
TRBJ1-1,TRBV19,CATYRGGSGEAFF
TRBJ2-5,TRBV20-1,CSASDKETQYF
TRBJ2-2,TRBV24-1,CATAGGTGELFF
TRBJ2-7,TRBV11-3,CASVGGNYEQYF
TRBJ2-7,TRBV6-5,CASRPGHGTYEQYF
TRBJ2-1,TRBV5-6,CASSFVGGRARQFF
TRBJ2-7,TRBV5-5,CASSLAPSRDYEQYF
TRBJ1-2,TRBV6-1,CASSDTGQVNYGYTF
TRBJ1-5,TRBV19,CASSIDRQGNQPQHF
TRBJ2-7,TRBV10-3,CAITPTGLSSEQYF
TRBJ1-1,TRBV5-1,CASSLIPGQIPEAFF
TRBJ2-2,TRBV28,CASSFWALWAGGHTGELFF
TRBJ1-5,TRBV30,CAWSKQGNQPQHF
TRBJ1-2,TRBV28,CASSFGQNYGYTF
TRBJ1-1,TRBV12-3/TRBV12-4,CASTRGVGTEAFF
TRBJ2-7,TRBV10-2,CASSTRGKEQYF
TRBJ1-5,TRBV30,CACQGDSNQPQHF
TRBJ1-1,TRBV15,CATSSGYTEAFF
TRBJ2-7,TRBV6-5,CASSPGDSYEQYF
TRBJ2-1,TRBV6-2/TRBV6-3,CASSYSLGLAGNEQFF
TRBJ1-2,TRBV12-3/TRBV12-4,CASSLQGGYTF
TRBJ1-6,TRBV9,CASSVAGYNSPLHF
TRBJ2-2,TRBV28,CASSVKDSGELFF
TRBJ2-2,TRBV11-3,CASSSRGSQGPGELFF